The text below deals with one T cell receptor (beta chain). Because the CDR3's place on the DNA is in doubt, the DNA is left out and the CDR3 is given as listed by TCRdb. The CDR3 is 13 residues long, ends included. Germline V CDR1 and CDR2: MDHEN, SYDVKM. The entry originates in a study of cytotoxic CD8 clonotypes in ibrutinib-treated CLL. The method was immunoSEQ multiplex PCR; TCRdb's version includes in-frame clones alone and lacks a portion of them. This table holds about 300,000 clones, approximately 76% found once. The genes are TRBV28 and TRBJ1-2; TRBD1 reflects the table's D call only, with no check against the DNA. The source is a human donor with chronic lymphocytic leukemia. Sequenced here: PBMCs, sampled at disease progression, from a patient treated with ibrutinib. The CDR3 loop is CASSFGPGSGYTF.